This T cell receptor (beta chain) was recorded in a study of shared T cell receptors in the human thymus (dated by TCRdb to the early 2020s). Regarding the research as a whole: The study investigated the way shared, self-reactive T-cell receptor alpha chains are produced in the human thymus.

About this clone itself: The target of this receptor is not known. No base quality information exists; no much larger clone differs at one position.

Trimming at the junction amounts to 3 bases on V and 3 bases on J, and the germline ends lie 7 bases apart. CDR1 and CDR2 are drawn from the germline V gene: SGDLS, YYNGEE. The CDR3, from cysteine to phenylalanine, totals 12 residues. Here the CDR3 DNA is all that survives: 36 bases in frame from base 1. Receptors were amplified or captured by the immunoSEQ multiplex PCR assay. Sourced from immuneACCESS, this table was stored by TCRdb with only in-frame sequences that have V and J called. A share of the clones is absent; for the studies checked, an unresolved V gene accounts for under half, and the remainder has no known explanation. The sample table lists 700,000 or so clones, approximately 85% of them with a count of one. In total, the top ten clones hold around 0.01% of the sample. These data were likewise used in another study, on human thymus T cells. As that second paper reports: The donors were immunologically healthy infants in Finland who had open corrective cardiac surgery for congenital heart defects. The thymus tissue came from surgical resects taken out during corrective cardiac surgery. Usage of V and J gene segments appeared to be biased in both the thymic and the peripheral blood repertoires. The related research found that thymic TCR repertoires overlapped highly between unrelated individuals. The study used fewer than ten infant thymus samples plus four related peripheral blood samples to characterize TCR alpha and beta repertoires. Donor ages ranging from 7 to 244 days were recorded, and 5 to 7 male and a couple of female infants were included in the cohort. After being mechanically released from the tissue, thymocytes were kept at -70 degrees C in pellets of about 8.5-32 million cells. Genomic DNA was extracted from frozen cell pellets with a QIAsymphony instrument. Using the immunoSEQ multiplex PCR assay, the TCRB and TCRAD loci were amplified from a standardized quantity of quality-controlled genomic DNA. The amplicons spanned the V(D)J region and were long enough to cover the CDR3 and allow V and J genes to be identified. Through the commercial immunoSEQ service, the amplicons were sequenced on an Illumina platform. Primer bias and sequencing errors were corrected as previously described, and TCRAD and TCRB were defined on the basis of the IMGT database. Analysis of the repertoires was done with immunoSEQ Analyzer 3.0 and VDJTools and included basic statistics, V/J segment usage, diversity estimates, rarefaction and pairwise overlap. Diversity was estimated with Chao1, ChaoE, Efron-Thisted, Shannon and inverse Simpson indices, and also on datasets down-sampled to the smallest sample. Repertoire overlap was assessed by strict matching of CDR3 nucleotide sequence, V gene and J gene, and clustering was done by Jaccard-based multidimensional scaling. On average, about 730,000 unique TCRB clonotypes were obtained from thymus samples, compared with some 84,000 from blood samples.

The chain was built from TRBV9 and TRBJ2-7; the best D guess is TRBD1, with 6 bases matching. This sequence originates from a girl under three years old with a congenital heart defect. Donor details come from another sample of the same person, matched by shared clones. The sequenced material came from thymocytes. The nucleotide sequence is TGTGCCAGCAGCGGGACAGACTACGAGCAGTACTTC. Translation gives CASSGTDYEQYF.